One and the same sample provided the 27 T cell receptor beta chains below, sequenced in a study of shared clonotypes between healthy human individuals. Data came from immunoSEQ multiplex PCR; TCRdb stores just in-frame clones and leaves some out. The sample comprises a few million clones, 85% to 95% of which are singletons, and around 0.4% rests with the top ten. The sample was naive CD4+ T cells from PBMCs. Subset here: CD45RA+ positively selected. The receptors shown here come from a man aged 18 to 29 in good health. Some clones in this sample may be carry-over from other donors' samples.

The rearrangement joins TRBV11-2 to TRBJ2-2, with D possibly being TRBD1 (6 bases). The CDR3 length is 12 residues. Between the trimmed V and J ends, which lost 1 base and 15 bases, there was a span of 12 bases. The germline V gene encodes CDR1 SGHAT and CDR2 FQNNGV. CDR3 residues: CASSLGGQRMFF. The DNA of the CDR3 is TGTGCCAGCAGCTTAGGTGGACAGAGGATGTTTTTT.

The chain has TRBV7-2 and TRBJ2-7; TRBD2 might be the D (6 bases). This CDR3 comprises 16 residues. Germline CDR1 and CDR2: SGHTA and FQGNSA. V was shortened by 2 bases and J by 0 bases, with 14 bases between the two germline ends. In DNA form, the CDR3 reads TGTGCCAGCAGCTTACTGCCGGGACTCCTCTCCTACGAGCAGTACTTC. Its translation is CASSLLPGLLSYEQYF.

In DNA, the CDR3 is TGTGCCAGCAGCTTCAGTGGTAGCGGGAGATACGAGCAGTACTTC. This gives the protein CASSFSGSGRYEQYF. This chain links TRBV7-9 with TRBJ2-7; TRBD2 matches 9 bases. CDR1 and CDR2 from the germline V gene are SEHNR and FQNEAQ (reference sequence). This CDR3 is 15 amino acids long. Unmatched junction bases numbered 7, after V lost 3 bases and J lost 4 bases. Full variable domain (missing parts from reference TRBV7-9 and TRBJ2-7): DTGVSQNPRHKITKRGQNVTFRCDPISEHNRLYWYRQTLGQGPEFLTYFQNEAQLEKSRLLSDRFSAERPKGSFSTLEIQRTEQGDSAMYLCASSFSGSGRYEQYFGPGTRLTVT.

V usage is TRBV30 and J usage is TRBJ1-2; D remains unclear. The CDR3 spans 12 residues. V shed 2 bases and J shed 8 bases, with 12 bases lying between them. Germline V gene sequence: CDR1 GTSNPN, CDR2 SVGIG (reference sequence). CDR3 sequence (DNA): TGTGCCTGGAGTCAGGACGGAGGGGGCTACACCTTC. It translates to CAWSQDGGGYTF.

The V call is TRBV2, the J call TRBJ1-4; a possible D gene is TRBD1 (6 bases). V dropped 6 bases and J dropped 10 bases, with 15 bases sitting between them. CDR3 length equals 13 residues. The germline V gene has CDR1 SNHLY and CDR2 FYNNEI. The CDR3 loop reads CASRGAGARKLFF. The DNA for the CDR3 is TGTGCCAGCAGGGGGGCAGGGGCCCGAAAACTGTTTTTT. The full variable domain, with the rest looked up from reference TRBV2 and TRBJ1-4, is EPEVTQTPSHQVTQMGQEVILRCVPISNHLYFYWYRQILGQKVEFLVSFYNNEISEKSEIFDDQFSVERPDGSNFTLKIRSTKLEDSAMYFCASRGAGARKLFFGSGTQLSVL.

DNA for the CDR3: TGCGCCAGCAGCCAAGATTTCGGGGCGGGGGATCAGCCCCAGCATTTT. Amino acid sequence: CASSQDFGAGDQPQHF. The chain links TRBV4-1 to TRBJ1-5, with a weak D call TRBD1 (5 bases). CDR3 length: 16 amino acids. The V end lost 0 bases, the J end lost 5 bases, and 14 bases lay between the germline ends. Germline V gives CDR1 MGHRA, CDR2 YSYEKL.

The count of this clone is one. The chain uses TRBV5-3 and TRBJ1-5, with D perhaps TRBD1 (6 bases). TRBV5-3 is known as an ORF, though its function is uncertain. V was cut by 2 bases and J by 0 bases, with 12 bases left in between. The CDR3 totals 16 residues. The CDR3 sequence is CARSFGGRYSNQPQHF. In DNA, the CDR3 is TGTGCCAGAAGCTTTGGGGGCCGCTATAGCAATCAGCCCCAGCATTTT.

The table lists this clone with a few counts. The chain joins TRBV6-6 to TRBJ1-2, with D possibly being TRBD1 (5 bases). Trimming cost V 2 bases and J 4 bases, with 8 bases left between them. CDR1 and CDR2 (germline): MNHNY, SVGAGI (reference sequence). There are 13 residues in the CDR3. This CDR3 reads CASSYGATYGYTF. The CDR3, as DNA: TGTGCCAGCAGTTACGGGGCGACCTATGGCTACACCTTC.

As regards this clone: The same CDR3 can be traced to other DNA sequences in this sample. DNA for the CDR3: TGTGCCAGCAGCGCCGGGACTAGCTACAATGAGCAGTTCTTC. Translation: CASSAGTSYNEQFF. The rearrangement joins TRBV9 to TRBJ2-1, with 8 bases that match TRBD2. Unmatched junction bases numbered 2, after V lost 3 bases and J lost 3 bases. Looked up from germline, CDR1 is SGDLS and CDR2 is YYNGEE. The CDR3 spans 14 residues.

The chain is built from TRBV6-5 and TRBJ2-7; a weak D match, TRBD2 (5 bases). The CDR3 totals 15 residues. The germline CDR1 and CDR2 sequences are MNHEY and SVGAGI. V was clipped by 6 bases and J by 0 bases, with 15 bases between them. The CDR3, as DNA: TGTGCCAGCAGGTTAAATAGAGGGAGCTCCTACGAGCAGTACTTC. The encoded protein is CASRLNRGSSYEQYF.

As to this clone: The identical CDR3 is also encoded by other nucleotide sequences in the sample. V gene TRBV28 combines with J gene TRBJ2-1; D is unclear. The germline V gene has CDR1 MDHEN and CDR2 SYDVKM. There are 12 residues in the CDR3. Trimming removed 1 base from V and 7 bases from J, with 5 bases in between. CDR3 sequence: CASSLFRNEQFF. The CDR3 DNA reads TGTGCCAGCAGTTTATTTAGGAATGAGCAGTTCTTC.

The V and J genes are TRBV18 and TRBJ1-1, with a tentative D call TRBD1 (5 bases). Trimming pared 10 bases from V and 0 bases from J, leaving 18 bases between. Germline CDR1 KGHSH, CDR2 LQKENI. The CDR3 is 15 residues long. CDR3 region: CATRWGIEMNTEAFF. The CDR3 DNA reads TGTGCCACTCGGTGGGGGATAGAGATGAACACTGAAGCTTTCTTT.

This chain links TRBV15 with TRBJ1-2; no clear D gene. Germline assignment: CDR1 LNHNV and CDR2 YYDKDF (reference sequence). CDR3 size: 14 residues. Trimming pared 0 bases from V and 8 bases from J, leaving 13 bases between. The CDR3 spells CATSRDSDLRGYTF. CDR3 sequence (DNA): TGTGCCACCAGCAGAGATTCCGATCTCAGGGGCTACACCTTC.

V usage is TRBV27 and J usage is TRBJ2-7; D uncertain. The CDR3 totals 10 residues. Looked up from germline, CDR1 is MNHEY and CDR2 is SMNVEV (reference sequence). V gave up 10 bases and J gave up 1 base, with 5 bases separating them. In DNA form, the CDR3 reads TGTGCCACCGCATCCTACGAGCAGTACTTC. Protein sequence: CATASYEQYF.

The rearrangement uses TRBV28 and TRBJ2-5; 9 bases map to TRBD2. Germline V gene sequence: CDR1 MDHEN, CDR2 SYDVKM. With V trimmed by 6 bases and J by 4 bases, 9 bases remained unmatched. There are 15 residues in the CDR3. The CDR3 sequence: CASRSPLAGIETQYF. The CDR3 nucleotides read TGTGCCAGCAGGTCACCGCTAGCGGGAATAGAGACCCAGTACTTC.

The chain links TRBV27 to TRBJ2-7; D is uncertain. The CDR3 runs 14 residues. Germline V lookup: CDR1 MNHEY, CDR2 SMNVEV (reference sequence). Trimming stripped 1 base from V and 3 bases from J, with 10 bases between. Here the CDR3 DNA reads TGTGCCAGCAGTTTATTTGGTCGATTCTACGAGCAGTACTTC. This translates into CASSLFGRFYEQYF.

A few counts support this clone. The chain carries TRBV6-4 and TRBJ1-1; D may be TRBD1 (5 bases). CDR1 and CDR2 from the germline V gene are MRHNA and SNTAGT. V was trimmed by 3 bases and J by 3 bases, leaving 14 bases between them. This CDR3 region has 15 residues. This CDR3 reads CASSEVAGLHTEAFF. Here the CDR3 DNA reads TGTGCCAGCAGTGAGGTGGCAGGGCTTCACACTGAAGCTTTCTTT.

The rearrangement uses TRBV6-1 and TRBJ2-7; 10 nucleotides match TRBD1. This CDR3 is 13 amino acids long. Unmatched junction bases numbered 5, after V lost 8 bases and J lost 4 bases. Germline assignment: CDR1 MNHNS and CDR2 SASEGT. CDR3: CASGRDRGYEQYF. In nucleotides, the CDR3 is TGTGCCAGCGGCCGGGACAGGGGTTACGAGCAGTACTTC.

This clone came up once. The J gene is TRBJ2-1, the V gene TRBV7-3; no reliable D call. CDR1 and CDR2 (germline): SGHTA, FQGTGA. V lost 1 base to trimming and J lost 2 bases, with 12 bases between them. This CDR3 region has 16 residues. Here the CDR3 DNA reads TGTGCCAGCAGCTTAAGAAGCTCGAACACCTACAATGAGCAGTTCTTC. Protein: CASSLRSSNTYNEQFF.

This sequence joins TRBV28 and TRBJ1-4, with TRBD1 matching 10 bases. The CDR3 consists of 14 residues. Germline V gene data show CDR1 as MDHEN and CDR2 as SYDVKM. Trimming at V came to 6 bases and at J to 8 bases, leaving 6 bases not matched to a gene. The CDR3 loop is CASSSGTGAEKLFF. CDR3 DNA sequence: TGTGCCAGCAGCTCCGGGACAGGGGCCGAAAAACTGTTTTTT. Combining the CDR3 with reference TRBV28 and TRBJ1-4 gives the whole variable domain DVKVTQSSRYLVKRTGEKVFLECVQDMDHENMFWYRQDPGLGLRLIYFSYDVKMKEKGDIPEGYSVSREKKERFSLILESASTNQTSMYLCASSSGTGAEKLFFGSGTQLSVL.

CDR3 residues: CASSKKDRAVPGELFF. As DNA, the CDR3 is TGTGCCAGCAGCAAGAAGGACAGGGCGGTCCCCGGGGAGCTGTTTTTT. This rearrangement joins TRBV21-1 to TRBJ2-2; TRBD1 was called by the table and not checked on the DNA. TRBV21-1 is a documented pseudogene. The CDR3 is made up of 16 amino acids.

The rearrangement joins TRBV7-6 to TRBJ2-1; 10 nucleotides agree with TRBD1. V trimming: 5 bases; J trimming: 7 bases; junction bases outside the gene matches: 5. CDR3 length: 14 amino acids. The germline CDR1 and CDR2 sequences are SGHVS and FNYEAQ. The CDR3 nucleotides read TGTGCCAGCAGCCTAGGGGACAGGGGAAATGAGCAGTTCTTC. As protein: CASSLGDRGNEQFF.

The chain carries TRBV9 and TRBJ2-2, with 7 bases that match TRBD2. Germline-derived CDR1 and CDR2 are SGDLS and YYNGEE. Trimming took 0 bases from V and 0 from J; bases not matched to a gene: 8. The CDR3 spans 18 residues. CDR3: CASSVGRLAGSNTGELFF. The CDR3 DNA reads TGTGCCAGCAGCGTAGGGAGACTAGCTGGGTCGAACACCGGGGAGCTGTTTTTT.

This clone was detected only a few times. V is TRBV28 and J is TRBJ1-4; D is unresolved. This CDR3 spans 14 amino acids. Germline loops: CDR1 MDHEN, CDR2 SYDVKM. V was pared by 6 bases and J by 5 bases, with 13 bases between. The CDR3 protein is CASRVGPGNEKLFF. CDR3 DNA: TGTGCCAGCAGAGTAGGCCCTGGGAATGAAAAACTGTTTTTT.

Comments on this clone: In the same sample, other DNA sequences code for this CDR3. The chain couples TRBV5-1 to TRBJ1-5; unclear D gene. Trimming stripped 0 bases from V and 0 bases from J, with 7 bases between. Germline V gene lookup returns CDR1 SGHRS and CDR2 YFSETQ. The CDR3 spans 15 residues. The DNA of the CDR3 is TGCGCCAGCAGCTTGGAGGGTATTAGCAATCAGCCCCAGCATTTT. It yields the protein CASSLEGISNQPQHF. Complete variable domain (other parts from reference TRBV5-1 and TRBJ1-5): KAGVTQTPRYLIKTRGQQVTLSCSPISGHRSVSWYQQTPGQGLQFLFEYFSETQRNKGNFPGRFSGRQFSNSRSEMNVSTLELGDSALYLCASSLEGISNQPQHFGDGTRLSIL.

The chain carries TRBV6-5 and TRBJ1-1, with a possible D match to TRBD1 (5 bases). Germline CDR1 and CDR2: MNHEY and SVGAGI. Trimming cost V 2 bases and J 3 bases, with 16 bases left between them. This CDR3 is built from 16 residues. For the CDR3, the DNA is TGTGCCAGCAGTTACGACGTCGCAGGGTTGGACACTGAAGCTTTCTTT. Amino acid sequence: CASSYDVAGLDTEAFF.

Note on this clone: The same CDR3 is also encoded by other DNA sequences in this sample. This chain uses TRBV28 with TRBJ2-7; possibly TRBD2 for D (6 bases). There are 13 residues in the CDR3. Trimming pared 5 bases from V and 4 bases from J, leaving 12 bases between. Germline V lookup: CDR1 MDHEN, CDR2 SYDVKM. CDR3 amino acids: CASSSSGPYEQYF. The CDR3 DNA is TGTGCCAGCAGTAGCAGCGGGCCGTACGAGCAGTACTTC.